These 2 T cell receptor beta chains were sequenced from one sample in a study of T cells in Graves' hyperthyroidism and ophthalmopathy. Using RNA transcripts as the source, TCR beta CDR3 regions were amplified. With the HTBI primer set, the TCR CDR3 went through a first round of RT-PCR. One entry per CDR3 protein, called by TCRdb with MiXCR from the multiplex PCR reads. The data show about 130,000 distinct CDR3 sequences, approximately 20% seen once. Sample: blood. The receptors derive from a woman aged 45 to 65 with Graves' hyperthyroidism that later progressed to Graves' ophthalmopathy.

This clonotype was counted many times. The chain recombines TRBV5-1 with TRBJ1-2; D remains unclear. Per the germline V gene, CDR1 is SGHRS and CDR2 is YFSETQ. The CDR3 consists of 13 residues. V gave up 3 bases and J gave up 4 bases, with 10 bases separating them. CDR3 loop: CASSYATLYGYTF. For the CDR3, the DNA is TGCGCCAGCAGCTATGCGACACTCTATGGCTACACCTTC.

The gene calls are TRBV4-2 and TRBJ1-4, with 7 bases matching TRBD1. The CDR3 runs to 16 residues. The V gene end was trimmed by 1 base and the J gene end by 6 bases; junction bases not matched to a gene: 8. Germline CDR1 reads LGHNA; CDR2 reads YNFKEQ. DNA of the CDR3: TGTGCCAGCAGCCAAGCAAACAGGGGTCGATATGAAAAACTGTTTTTT. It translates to CASSQANRGRYEKLFF.